The next 24 T cell receptor beta chains were all read from a single sample in a study of blood T cell repertoires in COVID-19. Assay: immunoSEQ multiplex PCR; the TCRdb copy retains only in-frame clones and omits some. The repertoire holds approximately 150,000 clones, with around 90% as singletons. The specimen was peripheral blood. Source of these receptors: a human donor with COVID-19, enrolled during active disease. The donor label of this sample is uncertain.

About this clone itself: This same CDR3 is encoded by further DNA sequences in the sample. V usage is TRBV9 and J usage is TRBJ1-6; D not certain. In germline, CDR1 is SGDLS, CDR2 YYNGEE. This CDR3 comprises 12 residues. With 0 bases removed from V and 7 bases from J, the gap between germline ends came to 2 bases. CDR3 DNA: TGTGCCAGCAGCGTAGCAAATTCACCCCTCCACTTT. Its protein product is CASSVANSPLHF.

The CDR3 bases are TGTGCCAGCAGCCCAACAGGGACATGGGGTGAAAAACTGTTTTTT. Translation gives CASSPTGTWGEKLFF. The V and J genes are TRBV7-9 and TRBJ1-4; a weak D match, TRBD1 (6 bases). Germline CDR1 reads SEHNR; CDR2 reads FQNEAQ (reference sequence). The V and J ends lost 5 bases and 7 bases respectively, with 17 bases between them. This CDR3 has 15 residues.

This clone turned up a few times. This chain links TRBV7-9 with TRBJ2-1; 10 bases align to TRBD2. The CDR3 is made up of 14 amino acids. Germline lookup yields CDR1 SEHNR and CDR2 FQNEAQ (reference sequence). V was pared by 5 bases and J by 4 bases, with 2 bases of the junction left unmatched. CDR3 nucleotide sequence: TGTGCCAGCAGCCCAGCGGGAGGGTACAATGAGCAGTTCTTC. It yields the protein CASSPAGGYNEQFF.

This clone has just one count. This rearrangement joins TRBV5-4 to TRBJ2-3; D might be TRBD2 (6 bases). In germline, CDR1 is SGHNT, CDR2 YYREEE (reference sequence). Between the trimmed V and J ends, which lost 3 bases and 2 bases, there was a span of 10 bases. The CDR3 is 14 amino acids. CDR3 residues: CASSWGVSTDTQYF. The CDR3 bases are TGTGCCAGCAGCTGGGGGGTATCCACAGATACGCAGTATTTT.

The genes are TRBV28 and TRBJ1-1; D unresolved. There are 15 residues in the CDR3. The V gene lost 2 bases and the J gene lost 6 bases, with 16 bases spanning the gap. The V gene's germline CDR1 is MDHEN and CDR2 SYDVKM. CDR3 nucleotide sequence: TGTGCCAGCAGTTTAATGTCGCAGGTTTACTCTGAAGCTTTCTTT. Translated, it gives CASSLMSQVYSEAFF. The full variable domain, in which reference TRBV28 and TRBJ1-1 provide the parts outside the CDR3, is DVKVTQSSRYLVKRTGEKVFLECVQDMDHENMFWYRQDPGLGLRLIYFSYDVKMKEKGDIPEGYSVSREKKERFSLILESASTNQTSMYLCASSLMSQVYSEAFFGQGTRLTVV.

V and J are TRBV18 and TRBJ1-1, with 9 bases identical to TRBD1. Germline trimming cut 6 bases from V and 5 bases from J; bases unmatched to any gene: 16. The V gene's germline CDR1 is KGHSH and CDR2 LQKENI. This CDR3 spans 17 amino acids. CDR3 DNA sequence: TGTGCCAGCTCGCCTTTCTTGGACAGGGGTAGAGGAACTGAAGCTTTCTTT. Amino acid sequence: CASSPFLDRGRGTEAFF.

The chain uses TRBV7-6 and TRBJ1-4; D remains unclear. Germline V gene lookup returns CDR1 SGHVS and CDR2 FNYEAQ. The V end was cut by 1 base, the J end by 6 bases, with 6 bases between. The CDR3 runs 13 residues. CDR3 amino acids: CASSLGAYEKLFF. CDR3 DNA: TGTGCCAGCAGCTTAGGGGCTTATGAAAAACTGTTTTTT.

This rearrangement joins TRBV5-1 to TRBJ1-5; D possibly corresponds to TRBD1 (6 bases). CDR1 SGHRS and CDR2 YFSETQ come from the germline V gene. V was shortened by 4 bases and J by 1 base, with 9 bases between the two germline ends. CDR3 length: 14 residues. DNA of the CDR3: TGCGCCAGCAGCCCCGGACAGAGCAATCAGCCCCAGCATTTT. Its protein is CASSPGQSNQPQHF. Based on the CDR3 plus reference TRBV5-1 and TRBJ1-5, the full variable domain is KAGVTQTPRYLIKTRGQQVTLSCSPISGHRSVSWYQQTPGQGLQFLFEYFSETQRNKGNFPGRFSGRQFSNSRSEMNVSTLELGDSALYLCASSPGQSNQPQHFGDGTRLSIL.

This chain uses TRBV7-2 with TRBJ2-5; TRBD2 agrees at 8 bases. The junction had 10 bases not matched to a gene; V was cut back by 0 bases and J by 7 bases. Per germline, CDR1 SGHTA and CDR2 FQGNSA. This CDR3 has 16 amino acids. The CDR3: CASSLAASGLDGTQYF. CDR3 bases: TGTGCCAGCAGCTTAGCGGCTAGCGGGCTGGACGGGACCCAGTACTTC. Using reference TRBV7-2 and TRBJ2-5 for the parts outside the CDR3, the full variable domain is GAGVSQSPSNKVTEKGKDVELRCDPISGHTALYWYRQSLGQGLEFLIYFQGNSAPDKSGLPSDRFSAERTGGSVSTLTIQRTQQEDSAVYLCASSLAASGLDGTQYFGPGTRLLVL.

This chain connects TRBV19 to TRBJ2-3, with 11 bases aligning to TRBD1. Germline loops: CDR1 LNHDA, CDR2 SQIVND (reference sequence). The CDR3 covers 16 residues. V was pared by 5 bases and J by 3 bases, with 7 bases of the junction left unmatched. The CDR3: CASSPGQGAPTDTQYF. In nucleotides, the CDR3 is TGTGCCAGTAGTCCCGGACAGGGGGCGCCTACAGATACGCAGTATTTT.

The chain uses TRBV2 and TRBJ1-3; 7 bases line up with TRBD1. CDR3 length: 15 residues. After removal of 0 bases from V and 6 bases from J, the junction contained 5 bases not matched to a gene. CDR1 SNHLY and CDR2 FYNNEI come from the germline V gene. The DNA of the CDR3 is TGTGCCAGCAGTGAAGCGGGACAGAGGCCAAACACCATATATTTT. It yields the protein CASSEAGQRPNTIYF.

The chain couples TRBV6-1 to TRBJ2-1; 8 bases match TRBD1. The CDR3 length is 15 residues. Germline CDR1 and CDR2: MNHNS and SASEGT. The ends lost 3 bases at V and 2 bases at J; junction bases unmatched: 3. The CDR3 DNA is TGTGCCAGCAGTGACGGACAGGGAGCCTACAATGAGCAGTTCTTC. It is translated as CASSDGQGAYNEQFF.

CDR3 nucleotides: TGTGCCAGCAGTCTACTAGCGGGGGGCACAGATACGCAGTATTTT. It specifies CASSLLAGGTDTQYF. V gene TRBV6-4 combines with J gene TRBJ2-3, with 11 bases matching TRBD2. The CDR3 is 15 amino acids. Unmatched junction bases numbered 2, after V lost 5 bases and J lost 1 base. CDR1 MRHNA and CDR2 SNTAGT come from the germline V gene.

The rearrangement uses TRBV19 and TRBJ2-7, with 8 bases that match TRBD2. The V segment lost 5 bases and the J segment 1 base; nucleotides outside the gene matches: 10. This CDR3 contains 16 residues. Germline V gene lookup returns CDR1 LNHDA and CDR2 SQIVND (reference sequence). CDR3 sequence: CASSWAGGAPSYEQYF. The DNA of the CDR3 is TGTGCCAGTAGTTGGGCCGGGGGGGCCCCTTCCTACGAGCAGTACTTC.

The V call is TRBV7-9, the J call TRBJ1-1; 8 bases are a match to TRBD1. The CDR3 extends over 13 amino acids. Germline values: CDR1 SEHNR, CDR2 FQNEAQ (reference sequence). Unmatched junction bases numbered 1, after V lost 3 bases and J lost 4 bases. The CDR3 loop reads CASSFTGGTEAFF. The CDR3 DNA follows: TGTGCCAGCAGCTTTACAGGGGGCACTGAAGCTTTCTTT.

The chain employs TRBV5-6 and TRBJ1-2, with D possibly matching TRBD1 (5 bases). The CDR3 sequence is 15 residues long. Looked up from germline, CDR1 is SGHDT and CDR2 is YYEEEE. V was shortened by 2 bases and J by 8 bases, with 19 bases between the two germline ends. CDR3 coding DNA: TGTGCCAGCAGCTTATCGACAGTTGCCCAGTGGGGCTACACCTTC. Translating gives CASSLSTVAQWGYTF.

The genes are TRBV21-1 and TRBJ1-2; the table's D call TRBD1 went unverified against the DNA. TRBV21-1 has pseudogene status. CDR3 length: 15 residues. The CDR3, as DNA: TGTGCCAGCAGCGTAACACAGGGGGCCCGGTATGGCTACACCTTC. As protein: CASSVTQGARYGYTF.

V usage is TRBV25-1 and J usage is TRBJ2-1; 7 bases align to TRBD1. V gave up 5 bases and J gave up 6 bases; unmatched junction bases: 7. Germline V gene data show CDR1 as MGHDK and CDR2 as SYGVNS. The CDR3 has 14 residues. The DNA of the CDR3 is TGTGCCAGCAGTTTTGACAGGGTGGGCAATGAGCAGTTCTTC. It is translated as CASSFDRVGNEQFF.

J is TRBJ1-2 and V is TRBV9; D perhaps matches TRBD1 (5 bases). Per germline, CDR1 SGDLS and CDR2 YYNGEE. V was cut by 6 bases and J by 3 bases, with 21 bases left in between. CDR3 length: 16 residues. DNA for the CDR3: TGTGCCAGCACCCCTTTCGGCGGGGGGATTGACTATGGCTACACCTTC. Its translation is CASTPFGGGIDYGYTF. The full variable domain, its missing parts supplied by reference TRBV9 and TRBJ1-2, is DSGVTQTPKHLITATGQRVTLRCSPRSGDLSVYWYQQSLDQGLQFLIQYYNGEERAKGNILERFSAQQFPDLHSELNLSSLELGDSALYFCASTPFGGGIDYGYTFGSGTRLTVV.

V is TRBV10-1 and J is TRBJ1-1, with D possibly matching TRBD1 (5 bases). CDR1 and CDR2 (germline): WNHNN, SYGVQD (reference sequence). This CDR3 is 15 amino acids long. V lost 0 bases to trimming and J lost 1 base, with 9 bases between them. This CDR3 is CASSESLGENTEAFF. The CDR3 DNA sequence: TGCGCCAGCAGTGAGTCGTTAGGGGAGAACACTGAAGCTTTCTTT.

V usage is TRBV5-4 and J usage is TRBJ2-5; D uncertain. V shed 4 bases and J shed 4 bases, with 8 bases lying between them. Germline CDR1 SGHNT, CDR2 YYREEE (reference sequence). The CDR3 length is 12 residues. The CDR3 DNA reads as TGTGCCAGCAGCCCTAGTCCAGAGACCCAGTACTTC. The encoded protein is CASSPSPETQYF.

The V and J genes are TRBV6-6 and TRBJ2-7, with TRBD1 identical over 9 bases. The J segment lost 1 base and the V segment lost 6 bases, leaving 7 bases of the junction unmatched. The CDR3 loop spans 15 amino acids. The germline gives CDR1 MNHNY, CDR2 SVGAGI (reference sequence). The CDR3 spells CASRKGQGSSYEQYF. The CDR3 DNA is TGTGCCAGCAGGAAGGGACAGGGCTCTTCCTACGAGCAGTACTTC.

The V gene is TRBV7-9, the J gene TRBJ1-5; D call uncertain. This CDR3 contains 13 residues. Germline V gene data show CDR1 as SEHNR and CDR2 as FQNEAQ (reference sequence). V lost 3 bases and J lost 5, with 8 bases in between. DNA for the CDR3: TGTGCCAGCAGCTTCTCCCCAGATCAGCCCCAGCATTTT. It codes for CASSFSPDQPQHF. Together with reference TRBV7-9 and TRBJ1-5, the CDR3 gives the full variable domain: DTGVSQNPRHKITKRGQNVTFRCDPISEHNRLYWYRQTLGQGPEFLTYFQNEAQLEKSRLLSDRFSAERPKGSFSTLEIQRTEQGDSAMYLCASSFSPDQPQHFGDGTRLSIL.

The table lists this clone with a few counts. This chain joins TRBV10-2 and TRBJ1-1; tentatively, D is TRBD1 (5 bases). The CDR3 runs to 14 residues. V dropped 4 bases and J dropped 3 bases, with 12 bases sitting between them. The V gene's germline CDR1 is WSHSY and CDR2 SAAADI. In DNA, the CDR3 is TGCGCCAGCAGTGGGGGGGTGAGGTACACTGAAGCTTTCTTT. As protein: CASSGGVRYTEAFF.